Here is one TCR beta chain with its context. This clone was picked up a small number of times. Its antigen is currently not known. No base qualities exist here, and no much larger clone lies one base off it. These data belong to a study of cytomegalovirus exposure and HLA in healthy donors (dated by TCRdb to about 2017). General notes on the study: An earlier analysis of 587 of the donors reported 276 Gb of sequence data and 117 million unique TCR beta sequences obtained from roughly 170 million T cells. In a later analysis, previously published TCR beta repertoires from 666 donors were re-analyzed and high-resolution HLA genotyping was added so that TCR occurrence patterns could be studied. Among the roughly 380 genotyped donors, under 90% belonged to the genetic ancestry cluster associated with self-reported Caucasian donors. Donor age, sex, ethnicity and CMV serostatus were compiled together with the repertoire data. A later genetic analysis used genome-wide SNP genotypes for about 65% of the 666 donors, treating that subset as a discovery cohort. An earlier analysis of several hundred of the donors used high-throughput TCR beta sequencing to judge whether each TCR beta V gene segment behaved as functional or pseudogenic. High-throughput TCR immunosequencing, statistical association of individual TCRs with disease status, and machine learning were combined to predict cytomegalovirus infection status. Rather than drawing on any new phenotypic data, the later analysis identified candidate immune exposures from TCR beta sequences and the way those sequences occurred across donors. Approximately 310 gigabases of sequencing data and 70 million to 85 million unique TCR sequences were included in an early release covering about 700 HLA-typed donors. Five DR-DQ haplotypes were handled as single units for association and clustering, since linkage in the cohort was strong. Using immunosequencing, the study profiled T cell repertoires from about 610 subjects and related those repertoires to cytomegalovirus serostatus. Class I and class II HLA loci were covered by the typing at four-digit resolution. Every repertoire in the discovery cohort had been generated on one and the same sequencing platform. On average, roughly 240,000 unique TCR beta nucleotide sequences were sequenced per donor among about 400 genotyped donors of the cohort, with around 19% of those sequences being non-productive. The study aimed to test whether cataloging public T cell receptors could reveal signatures of past pathogen exposure. Typing coverage varied by locus: roughly 629-640 donors for A, B, C, DRB1 and DQB1; approximately 560 for DQA1; more than 600 for DPA1; fewer than 480 for DPB1. A separate validation cohort of roughly 130 different subjects was used in addition to the roughly 700-subject first cohort.

The cohort was made up of 650 to 700 healthy bone marrow donors. At the time of sampling, every cohort member was nominally healthy, though immune exposures that went unrecorded were likely present. The donor tested CMV seronegative, placing the donor among the approximately 400 seronegative members of the cohort. A peripheral blood sample was provided by each donor, and peripheral blood mononuclear cells were used for TCR beta sequencing. The Qiagen DNeasy Blood Extraction Kit was used to extract genomic DNA from the blood cell samples. Library creation used the immunoSEQ multiplex PCR assay. The multiplex PCR relied on a mix of 60 forward primers for TCR Vbeta segments and 13 reverse primers for TCR Jbeta segments. Amplification of the CDR3 region of rearranged TCR beta genes was performed with a multiplex PCR assay on genomic DNA. Amplified TCR beta libraries were sequenced as 87-base-pair reads on the Illumina HiSeq System. As for how the authors treated the data: A later analysis tallied around 82 million unique TCR beta chains across the approximately 670 repertoires, and about 12 million of those chains were shared by two or more donors. Raw reads were error-corrected and collapsed into unique sequences with a nearest-neighbor algorithm that merged closely related sequences to remove PCR and sequencing errors. To assign V, D and J gene segments, CDR3 sequences were aligned to IMGT reference sequences. Each retained sequence needed at least a six-nucleotide match to both a V gene segment and a J gene segment. Rearrangements were classified as productive when the CDR3 lacked stop codons and remained in frame with V and J, and all other rearrangements were classified as non-productive. Following IMGT convention, CDR3 was defined as the stretch from the second conserved V-encoded cysteine to the conserved J-encoded phenylalanine. In an earlier analysis of just under 600 of the donors, sequences lacking an unambiguous match to a single V gene segment were excluded. In an earlier analysis of about 590 of the donors, a V segment was called functional when productive rearrangements were above 56.7%, and segregating when the standard deviation between donors exceeded 5%. A statistical classification framework was developed to diagnose cytomegalovirus status using the catalog of TCR beta chain sequences. A later analysis assigned V and J genes by comparing TCR nucleotide sequences with IMGT/GENE-DB human TR gene sequences. The TCRdist pipeline was used in a later analysis to assign CDR3 sequences and most-parsimonious VDJ recombination scenarios. In a later analysis, every TCR beta chain was defined by the combination of its CDR3 amino acid sequence and its V-gene family, and reads without a unique V-gene family were dropped. To address suspected cross-contamination and a sequencing artifact, a later analysis removed 450 to 700 highly shared, low-generation-probability nucleotide sequences. A later analysis calculated a clonal expansion index for each public chain from normalized within-repertoire ranks of inferred template counts. In a later analysis, generation probabilities were computed with a VDJ recombination model fitted to out-of-frame rearrangements, and the resulting probabilities were checked against IGoR. In a later analysis, hypergeometric tests were used to score TCR-TCR, TCR-HLA and TCR-CMV co-occurrence, with a repertoire-size bias correction applied to TCR pairs. False discovery rates were estimated in a later analysis by permuting HLA or CMV assignments 20 times. In a later analysis, co-occurring TCRs were grouped with DBSCAN, and TCRdist sequence similarity was added when clustering was performed within HLA-allele-positive subsets. Co-occurrence clustering excluded repertoires with fewer than 30,000 or more than 120,000 public chains, plus five with anomalous nucleotide sharing. TCRdb carries this immuneACCESS record with in-frame sequences only. Its versions omit some clonotypes, under half of them owing to an unresolved V gene in the studies checked, with the rest unexplained. Clone size and V and J calls were adopted from that table, with D and trimming inferred from the DNA. For this sample there are 95,000 to 150,000 clones; 70% to 90% appear just once. Of the sample, approximately 1.8% falls within the top ten clones.

Broad study findings and their caveats: This cohort had only TCR beta chains sequenced, and the lack of alpha or paired-chain data limited which features could be detected. While some public TCRs were present in many individuals, most TCR sequences turned up only very rarely across donors. The presence/absence analyses assumed that sequencing depth was roughly uniform across donors, and that assumption may not be true. A group of highly shared sequence variants was considered likely to be a technical artifact of the sequencing pipeline. In a later analysis, TCR association rates were found to vary across HLA loci, with the most associated TCRs seen for DRB1 alleles and the fewest for HLA-C alleles. In the study, about 150 TCR beta chains were listed as associated with cytomegalovirus. A later analysis associated roughly 17,000 TCR beta sequences with specific HLA alleles at a false discovery rate of 0.05. Correlated functional status among segregating V segments might be attributable to linkage disequilibrium, but an unknown experimental factor could not be ruled out. A few of the identified cytomegalovirus-associated TCR beta chains were confirmed in vitro to be specific for cytomegalovirus antigens. A later analysis reported that several top co-occurrence clusters appeared linked to parvovirus B19, influenza, CMV and Epstein-Barr virus. Assigning TCR associations to individual alleles was difficult when HLA alleles, especially DR and DQ, strongly co-occurred. For the cohort, immune exposure information was limited to CMV serostatus. The classifier was reported to diagnose cytomegalovirus status with high specificity and sensitivity in both the original cohort and the validation cohort. Because counts were too low, under 20 rarely observed V segments, including chromosome 9 orphons, were left out of the earlier analysis of over 550 of the donors. According to a later genetic analysis, donors in an Asian-associated ancestry cluster had fewer N-insertions in productive TCRs than the approximately 650-donor mean. Some IMGT-functional V segments, including TRBV6-2 and TRBV6-3, could not be distinguished by the 87-base-pair reads and were therefore excluded. Most CMV-associated TCR beta chains appeared to be HLA-restricted in a later analysis, and the HLA associations seemed to be driven largely by CMV exposure. In a later genetic analysis, a missense DCLRE1C variant was associated with V-gene and J-gene trimming of TCR beta chains, and the association was replicated in an independent cohort. In a later analysis, HLA-associated TCR beta chains showed more clonal expansion and lower generation probabilities than non-associated chains that were equally common. In an earlier analysis of a few hundred of the donors, most TCR beta V segments were observed in productive rearrangements about 90% or about 30% of the time, broadly matching IMGT annotations. A further reported finding was that TCR beta sequences accurately predicted the HLA-A and HLA-B alleles for most subjects in the first cohort. It was suggested by the authors that the approach could potentially be generalized to other disease states and immunological phenotypes. HLA typing was unavailable for some donors at each locus, so association tests used only the typed subset.

The CDR3 contains 14 residues, cysteine and phenylalanine counted. Only the CDR3 portion is preserved as DNA: 42 bases, with reading frame beginning at the first base. V gives up 8 bases and J gives up 0 bases, and the segment between their germline ends measures 11 bases. As encoded in the germline V gene, CDR1 is SGHVS while CDR2 is FQNEAQ. Sequenced input: PBMCs. The rearrangement joined TRBV7-8 to TRBJ1-3, with a weak D call of TRBD1 (6 bases match). The clonotype comes from a man in his forties in good health and CMV-seronegative. The nucleotide sequence is TGTGCCAGCGGGGGCCCGACCTCTGGAAACACCATATATTTT. Its protein reads: CASGGPTSGNTIYF.